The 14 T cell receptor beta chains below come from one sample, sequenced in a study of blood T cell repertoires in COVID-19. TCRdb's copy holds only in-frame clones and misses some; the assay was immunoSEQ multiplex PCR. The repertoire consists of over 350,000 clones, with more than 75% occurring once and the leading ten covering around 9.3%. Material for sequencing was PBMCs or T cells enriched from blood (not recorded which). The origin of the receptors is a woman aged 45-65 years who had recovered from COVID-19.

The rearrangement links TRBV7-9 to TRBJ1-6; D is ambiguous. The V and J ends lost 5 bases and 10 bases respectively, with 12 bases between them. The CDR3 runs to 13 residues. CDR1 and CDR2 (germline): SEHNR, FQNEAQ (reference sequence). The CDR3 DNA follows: TGTGCCAGCAGCCCCACACAGAGATCACCCCTCCACTTT. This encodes CASSPTQRSPLHF.

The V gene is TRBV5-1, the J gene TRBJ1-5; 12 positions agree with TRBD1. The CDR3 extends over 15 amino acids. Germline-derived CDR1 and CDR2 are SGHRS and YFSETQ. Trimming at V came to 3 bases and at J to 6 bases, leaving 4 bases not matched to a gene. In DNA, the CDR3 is TGCGCCAGCAGCTCCGGGACAGGGGGCTTTCAGCCCCAGCATTTT. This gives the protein CASSSGTGGFQPQHF.

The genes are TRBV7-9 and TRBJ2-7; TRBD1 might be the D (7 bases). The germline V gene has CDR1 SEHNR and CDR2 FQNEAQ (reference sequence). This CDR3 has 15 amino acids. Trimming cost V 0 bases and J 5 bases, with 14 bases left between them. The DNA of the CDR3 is TGTGCCAGCAGCTTAGCTAGGACAGGAGGGGACGAGCAGTACTTC. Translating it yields CASSLARTGGDEQYF.

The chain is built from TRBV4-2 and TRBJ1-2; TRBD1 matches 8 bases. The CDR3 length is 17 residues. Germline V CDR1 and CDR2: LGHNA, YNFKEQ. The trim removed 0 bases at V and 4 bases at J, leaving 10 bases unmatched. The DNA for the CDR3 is TGTGCCAGCAGCCAAGATTGGACTGACAGGGGTTCCTATGGCTACACCTTC. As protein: CASSQDWTDRGSYGYTF.

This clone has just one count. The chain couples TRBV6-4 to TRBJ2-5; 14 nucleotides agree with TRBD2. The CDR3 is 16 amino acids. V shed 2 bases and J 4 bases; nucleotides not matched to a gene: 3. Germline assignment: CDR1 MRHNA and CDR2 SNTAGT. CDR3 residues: CASSDTGLAGGETQYF. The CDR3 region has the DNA TGTGCCAGCAGTGACACCGGACTAGCGGGGGGAGAGACCCAGTACTTC.

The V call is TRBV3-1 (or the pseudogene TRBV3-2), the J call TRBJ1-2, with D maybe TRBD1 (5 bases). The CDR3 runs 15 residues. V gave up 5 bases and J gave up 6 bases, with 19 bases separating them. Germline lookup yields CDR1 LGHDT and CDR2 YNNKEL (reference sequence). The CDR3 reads CASSGLPGGGDGYTF. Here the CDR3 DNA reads TGTGCCAGCAGCGGACTCCCAGGTGGGGGGGATGGCTACACCTTC.

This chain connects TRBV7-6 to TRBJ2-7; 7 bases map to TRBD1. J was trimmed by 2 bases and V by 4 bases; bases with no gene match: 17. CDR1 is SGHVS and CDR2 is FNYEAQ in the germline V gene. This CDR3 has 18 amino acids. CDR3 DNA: TGTGCCAGCAGCTATGGACAGGCGACGATAACCACCACCTACGAGCAGTACTTC. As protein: CASSYGQATITTTYEQYF.

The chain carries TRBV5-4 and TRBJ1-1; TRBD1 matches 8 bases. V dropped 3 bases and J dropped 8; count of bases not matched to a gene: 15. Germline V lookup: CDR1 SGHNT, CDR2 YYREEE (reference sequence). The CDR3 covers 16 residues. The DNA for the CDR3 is TGTGCCAGCAGCTCCCGGAGGGGGACAGGAGTTTACGAAGCTTTCTTT. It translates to CASSSRRGTGVYEAFF.

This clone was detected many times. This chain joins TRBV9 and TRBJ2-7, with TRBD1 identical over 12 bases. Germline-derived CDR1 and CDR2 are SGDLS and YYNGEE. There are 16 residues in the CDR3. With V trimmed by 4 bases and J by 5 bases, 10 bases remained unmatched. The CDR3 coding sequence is TGTGCCAGCAGCAAGAGGTGGGGACAGGGGGCGGACGAGCAGTACTTC. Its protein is CASSKRWGQGADEQYF.

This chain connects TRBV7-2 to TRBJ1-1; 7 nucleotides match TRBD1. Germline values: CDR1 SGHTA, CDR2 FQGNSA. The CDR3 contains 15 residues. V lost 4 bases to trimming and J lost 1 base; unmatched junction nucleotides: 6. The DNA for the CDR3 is TGTGCCAGCAGCTCGGTCCCAGGGGGGAACACTGAAGCTTTCTTT. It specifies CASSSVPGGNTEAFF.

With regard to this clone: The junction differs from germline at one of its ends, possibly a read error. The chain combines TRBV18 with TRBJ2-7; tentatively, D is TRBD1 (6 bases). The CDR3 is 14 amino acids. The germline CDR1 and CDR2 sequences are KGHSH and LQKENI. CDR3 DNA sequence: TGTGCCACCTCAGTTTTGGACAGCTTCAACGAGCAGTACTTC. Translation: CATSVLDSFNEQYF.

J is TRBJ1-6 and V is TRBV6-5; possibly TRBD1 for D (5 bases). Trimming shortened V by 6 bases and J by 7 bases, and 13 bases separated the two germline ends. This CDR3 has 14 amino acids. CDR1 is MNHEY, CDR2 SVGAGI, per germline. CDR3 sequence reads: CASSGAGGNSPLHF. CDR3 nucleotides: TGTGCCAGCAGCGGGGCAGGAGGGAATTCACCCCTCCACTTT.

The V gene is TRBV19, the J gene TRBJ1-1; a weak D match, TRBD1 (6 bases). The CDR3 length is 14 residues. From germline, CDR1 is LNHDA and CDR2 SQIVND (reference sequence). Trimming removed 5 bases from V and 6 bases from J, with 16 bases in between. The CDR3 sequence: CASSLGAQNAEAFF. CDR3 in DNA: TGTGCCAGTAGTCTGGGGGCACAAAACGCTGAAGCTTTCTTT.

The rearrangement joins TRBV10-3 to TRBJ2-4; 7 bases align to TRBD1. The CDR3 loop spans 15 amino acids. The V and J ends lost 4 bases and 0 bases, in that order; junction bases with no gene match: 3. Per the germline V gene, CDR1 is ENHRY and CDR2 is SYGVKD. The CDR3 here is CAISGQGEAKNIQYF. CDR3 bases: TGTGCCATCAGTGGACAGGGTGAAGCCAAAAACATTCAGTACTTC.